A selection of T cell receptor beta chains follows, all from one sample in a study of T-cell reconstitution after alpha-beta-depleted transplantation in children. TCRdb re-derived calls from the PCR reads in MiXCR, one entry per CDR3 protein. The profile covers roughly 610,000 distinct CDR3 sequences, with about 10% appearing a single time and 4% to 5% taken by the ten largest. Sequenced here: PBMCs from the stem cell graft donor, sampled from the stem cell graft. The receptors were gathered from a human donor who donated a stem cell graft to a child with acute myeloid leukemia. CDR3s include the opening cysteine and the closing phenylalanine or tryptophan. Each record gives: J gene, clone size, V gene, D gene, CDR3 protein, CDR3 DNA. The D gene is left open where the match is weak. For some rows the clone size is stated as once, few or many, or as a class when expanded; others skip it.

J: TRBJ2-7; size: many; V: TRBV20-1; D: -; CDR3: CSATGYEQYF; DNA: TGCAGTGCTACCGGCTACGAGCAGTACTTC
J: TRBJ2-7; size: few; V: TRBV6-5; D: -; CDR3: CASSYTSQDEQYF; DNA: TGTGCCAGCAGTTACACCTCTCAGGACGAGCAGTACTTC
J: TRBJ1-1; size: -; V: TRBV20-1; D: TRBD1; CDR3: CSAMDRATLVNTEAFF; DNA: TGCAGTGCTATGGACAGGGCGACTTTGGTGAACACTGAAGCTTTCTTT
J: TRBJ1-3; size: -; V: TRBV15; D: TRBD1; CDR3: CATSRDRGPGNTIYF; DNA: TGTGCCACCAGCAGGGACAGGGGGCCTGGAAACACCATATATTTT
J: TRBJ2-1; size: -; V: TRBV5-1; D: -; CDR3: CASSPPGAPGNEQFF; DNA: TGCGCCAGCAGCCCGCCGGGGGCCCCGGGCAATGAGCAGTTCTTC
J: TRBJ2-7; size: -; V: TRBV7-7; D: -; CDR3: CASSLSPGPGYEQYF; DNA: TGTGCTAGCAGCTTAAGCCCCGGGCCGGGCTACGAGCAGTACTTC
J: TRBJ2-1; size: few; V: TRBV2; D: TRBD1; CDR3: CASSGQGPLNEQFF; DNA: TGTGCCAGCAGCGGACAGGGGCCCCTCAATGAGCAGTTCTTC
J: TRBJ2-3; size: few; V: TRBV24-1; D: TRBD1; CDR3: CATSDPGTAPTDTQYF; DNA: TGTGCCACCAGTGATCCCGGGACAGCGCCCACAGATACGCAGTATTTC
J: TRBJ2-3; size: few; V: TRBV20-1; D: -; CDR3: CSARDLARGRTDTQYF; DNA: TGCAGTGCTAGAGATCTGGCGAGGGGGAGGACAGATACGCAGTATTTT
J: TRBJ2-4; size: few; V: TRBV20-1; D: -; CDR3: CSAMEVALAKNIQYF; DNA: TGCAGTGCTATGGAGGTAGCACTAGCCAAAAACATTCAGTACTTC
J: TRBJ2-5; size: -; V: TRBV30; D: TRBD2; CDR3: CAWEAGAAETQYF; DNA: TGTGCCTGGGAGGCGGGAGCGGCAGAGACCCAGTACTTC
J: TRBJ2-1; size: few; V: TRBV29-1; D: TRBD2; CDR3: CSAGTSGRDGEQFF; DNA: TGCAGCGCAGGGACTAGCGGCCGGGACGGTGAGCAGTTCTTC
J: TRBJ1-1; size: -; V: TRBV20-1; D: -; CDR3: CSATRDTYTEAFF; DNA: TGCAGTGCCACCAGGGACACGTACACTGAAGCTTTCTTT
J: TRBJ2-7; size: few; V: TRBV4-2; D: TRBD2; CDR3: CASSQDSAKTSGVGIYEQYF; DNA: TGTGCCAGCAGCCAAGATTCAGCTAAGACTAGCGGGGTGGGGATCTACGAGCAGTACTTC
J: TRBJ2-5; size: few; V: TRBV12-3/TRBV12-4; D: TRBD2; CDR3: CASSPGLAGVQETQYF; DNA: TGTGCCAGCAGTCCTGGACTAGCGGGAGTTCAAGAGACCCAGTACTTC
J: TRBJ2-6; size: -; V: TRBV12-3/TRBV12-4; D: TRBD1; CDR3: CASTRDSPLPGANVLTF; DNA: TGTGCCAGCACTAGGGACAGTCCCCTTCCTGGGGCCAACGTCCTGACTTTC
J: TRBJ2-1; size: many; V: TRBV24-1; D: -; CDR3: CATSDLVGRDNEQFF; DNA: TGTGCCACCAGTGATTTGGTAGGCAGGGACAATGAGCAGTTCTTC
J: TRBJ2-7; size: few; V: TRBV7-9; D: TRBD2; CDR3: CASSSNGGAYEQYF; DNA: TGTGCCAGCAGCTCCAATGGGGGGGCCTACGAGCAGTACTTC
J: TRBJ2-3; size: many; V: TRBV20-1; D: TRBD2; CDR3: CSARNAGGPRDTQYF; DNA: TGCAGTGCTAGAAATGCGGGAGGCCCTCGGGATACGCAGTATTTT
J: TRBJ2-7; size: few; V: TRBV3-1; D: -; CDR3: CASSQGGGSHYEQYF; DNA: TGTGCCAGCAGCCAAGGTGGGGGCAGCCACTACGAGCAGTACTTC
J: TRBJ2-2; size: -; V: TRBV7-2; D: -; CDR3: CASSLVAGSTGELFF; DNA: TGTGCCAGCAGCCTGGTAGCCGGGAGCACCGGGGAGCTGTTTTTT
J: TRBJ2-5; size: few; V: TRBV7-3; D: -; CDR3: CASSLTVGRSETQYF; DNA: TGTGCCAGCAGTCTCACGGTGGGGCGGAGCGAGACCCAGTACTTC
J: TRBJ2-3; size: many; V: TRBV4-3; D: -; CDR3: CASSQEGRVGTQYF; DNA: TGCGCCAGCAGCCAAGAAGGAAGGGTGGGTACGCAGTATTTT
J: TRBJ1-4; size: -; V: TRBV5-1; D: -; CDR3: CASSLEVYSRSEKLFF; DNA: TGCGCCAGCAGCTTGGAGGTATACAGCAGAAGTGAAAAACTGTTTTTT
J: TRBJ2-5; size: few; V: TRBV12-3/TRBV12-4; D: TRBD2; CDR3: CASSLGLGTSGAGETQYF; DNA: TGTGCCAGCAGTTTGGGTCTTGGGACTAGCGGGGCTGGGGAGACCCAGTACTTC
J: TRBJ2-7; size: few; V: TRBV20-1; D: -; CDR3: CSAKPGVSYEQYF; DNA: TGCAGTGCCAAGCCGGGGGTTTCCTACGAGCAGTACTTC
J: TRBJ1-1; size: -; V: TRBV4-3; D: -; CDR3: CASRRTMNTEAFF; DNA: TGCGCCAGCAGACGGACGATGAACACTGAAGCTTTCTTT
J: TRBJ2-1; size: -; V: TRBV11-1; D: TRBD2; CDR3: CASSLVAGLLSSYNEQFF; DNA: TGTGCCAGCAGCTTAGTAGCGGGATTATTAAGCTCCTACAATGAGCAGTTCTTC
J: TRBJ2-7; size: few; V: TRBV12-3/TRBV12-4; D: TRBD2; CDR3: CASSLGGLAKGSEQYF; DNA: TGTGCCAGCAGTTTGGGGGGACTAGCTAAAGGAAGTGAGCAGTACTTC
J: TRBJ2-1; size: many; V: TRBV27; D: TRBD2; CDR3: CASSLWTSGSYNEQFF; DNA: TGTGCCAGCAGTTTATGGACTAGCGGGAGCTACAATGAGCAGTTCTTC
J: TRBJ1-5; size: -; V: TRBV20-1; D: -; CDR3: CSASGGGNQPQHF; DNA: TGCAGTGCTAGTGGGGGGGGCAATCAGCCCCAGCATTTT
J: TRBJ2-5; size: -; V: TRBV7-2; D: -; CDR3: CASSFGGPIQETQYF; DNA: TGTGCCAGCAGTTTTGGTGGGCCCATCCAAGAGACCCAGTACTTC
J: TRBJ1-5; size: -; V: TRBV24-1; D: TRBD1; CDR3: CATSDTGTGGDAQPQHF; DNA: TGTGCCACCAGTGATACCGGGACAGGGGGCGATGCTCAGCCCCAGCATTTT
J: TRBJ2-5; size: -; V: TRBV18; D: -; CDR3: CASSPALEETQYF; DNA: TGTGCCAGCTCACCGGCTCTGGAAGAGACCCAGTACTTC
J: TRBJ2-3; size: -; V: TRBV7-8; D: -; CDR3: CASSLATVGGSTDTQYF; DNA: TGTGCCAGCAGCTTAGCAACGGTCGGGGGTAGCACAGATACGCAGTATTTT
J: TRBJ2-1; size: few; V: TRBV6-5; D: -; CDR3: CASSYPGGEQFF; DNA: TGTGCCAGCAGTTACCCAGGCGGTGAGCAGTTCTTC
J: TRBJ2-7; size: -; V: TRBV7-8; D: -; CDR3: CASSRRQGSEQYF; DNA: TGTGCCAGCAGCCGACGCCAAGGGTCCGAGCAGTACTTC
J: TRBJ2-1; size: -; V: TRBV6-2/TRBV6-3; D: TRBD1; CDR3: CASSLLKTGGNEQFF; DNA: TGTGCCAGCAGTTTACTAAAAACAGGGGGCAATGAGCAGTTCTTC
J: TRBJ2-5; size: many; V: TRBV10-3; D: -; CDR3: CAISRPEGETQYF; DNA: TGTGCCATCAGTCGACCCGAGGGGGAGACCCAGTACTTC
J: TRBJ1-1; size: -; V: TRBV29-1; D: -; CDR3: CSVEGEETEAFF; DNA: TGCAGCGTTGAGGGGGAAGAGACTGAAGCTTTCTTT
J: TRBJ2-7; size: few; V: TRBV2; D: -; CDR3: CANLKETQSSYEQYF; DNA: TGTGCCAACCTAAAAGAGACGCAGAGCTCCTACGAGCAGTACTTC
J: TRBJ1-1; size: -; V: TRBV5-2; D: -; CDR3: CAMGPGTGCYMAEAFF; DNA: TGTGCCATGGGCCCCGGGACAGGGTGCTATATGGCTGAAGCTTTCTTT
J: TRBJ1-5; size: -; V: TRBV6-1; D: -; CDR3: CASSLAGSPNQPQHF; DNA: TGTGCCAGCAGCTTGGCTGGGAGTCCAAATCAGCCCCAGCATTTT
J: TRBJ1-2; size: -; V: TRBV20-1; D: -; CDR3: CSAQGYANYGYTF; DNA: TGCAGTGCTCAGGGATATGCTAACTATGGCTACACCTTC
J: TRBJ2-3; size: few; V: TRBV20-1; D: TRBD2; CDR3: CSAPTTSGSGADTQYF; DNA: TGCAGTGCTCCGACGACTAGCGGGAGTGGCGCAGATACGCAGTATTTT
J: TRBJ2-7; size: many; V: TRBV7-2; D: TRBD2; CDR3: CASISGREQYF; DNA: TGTGCCAGCATTAGCGGGAGAGAGCAGTACTTC
J: TRBJ2-3; size: many; V: TRBV5-1; D: -; CDR3: CASSLLGYRTDTQYF; DNA: TGCGCCAGCAGCTTGCTTGGCTACCGGACAGATACGCAGTATTTT